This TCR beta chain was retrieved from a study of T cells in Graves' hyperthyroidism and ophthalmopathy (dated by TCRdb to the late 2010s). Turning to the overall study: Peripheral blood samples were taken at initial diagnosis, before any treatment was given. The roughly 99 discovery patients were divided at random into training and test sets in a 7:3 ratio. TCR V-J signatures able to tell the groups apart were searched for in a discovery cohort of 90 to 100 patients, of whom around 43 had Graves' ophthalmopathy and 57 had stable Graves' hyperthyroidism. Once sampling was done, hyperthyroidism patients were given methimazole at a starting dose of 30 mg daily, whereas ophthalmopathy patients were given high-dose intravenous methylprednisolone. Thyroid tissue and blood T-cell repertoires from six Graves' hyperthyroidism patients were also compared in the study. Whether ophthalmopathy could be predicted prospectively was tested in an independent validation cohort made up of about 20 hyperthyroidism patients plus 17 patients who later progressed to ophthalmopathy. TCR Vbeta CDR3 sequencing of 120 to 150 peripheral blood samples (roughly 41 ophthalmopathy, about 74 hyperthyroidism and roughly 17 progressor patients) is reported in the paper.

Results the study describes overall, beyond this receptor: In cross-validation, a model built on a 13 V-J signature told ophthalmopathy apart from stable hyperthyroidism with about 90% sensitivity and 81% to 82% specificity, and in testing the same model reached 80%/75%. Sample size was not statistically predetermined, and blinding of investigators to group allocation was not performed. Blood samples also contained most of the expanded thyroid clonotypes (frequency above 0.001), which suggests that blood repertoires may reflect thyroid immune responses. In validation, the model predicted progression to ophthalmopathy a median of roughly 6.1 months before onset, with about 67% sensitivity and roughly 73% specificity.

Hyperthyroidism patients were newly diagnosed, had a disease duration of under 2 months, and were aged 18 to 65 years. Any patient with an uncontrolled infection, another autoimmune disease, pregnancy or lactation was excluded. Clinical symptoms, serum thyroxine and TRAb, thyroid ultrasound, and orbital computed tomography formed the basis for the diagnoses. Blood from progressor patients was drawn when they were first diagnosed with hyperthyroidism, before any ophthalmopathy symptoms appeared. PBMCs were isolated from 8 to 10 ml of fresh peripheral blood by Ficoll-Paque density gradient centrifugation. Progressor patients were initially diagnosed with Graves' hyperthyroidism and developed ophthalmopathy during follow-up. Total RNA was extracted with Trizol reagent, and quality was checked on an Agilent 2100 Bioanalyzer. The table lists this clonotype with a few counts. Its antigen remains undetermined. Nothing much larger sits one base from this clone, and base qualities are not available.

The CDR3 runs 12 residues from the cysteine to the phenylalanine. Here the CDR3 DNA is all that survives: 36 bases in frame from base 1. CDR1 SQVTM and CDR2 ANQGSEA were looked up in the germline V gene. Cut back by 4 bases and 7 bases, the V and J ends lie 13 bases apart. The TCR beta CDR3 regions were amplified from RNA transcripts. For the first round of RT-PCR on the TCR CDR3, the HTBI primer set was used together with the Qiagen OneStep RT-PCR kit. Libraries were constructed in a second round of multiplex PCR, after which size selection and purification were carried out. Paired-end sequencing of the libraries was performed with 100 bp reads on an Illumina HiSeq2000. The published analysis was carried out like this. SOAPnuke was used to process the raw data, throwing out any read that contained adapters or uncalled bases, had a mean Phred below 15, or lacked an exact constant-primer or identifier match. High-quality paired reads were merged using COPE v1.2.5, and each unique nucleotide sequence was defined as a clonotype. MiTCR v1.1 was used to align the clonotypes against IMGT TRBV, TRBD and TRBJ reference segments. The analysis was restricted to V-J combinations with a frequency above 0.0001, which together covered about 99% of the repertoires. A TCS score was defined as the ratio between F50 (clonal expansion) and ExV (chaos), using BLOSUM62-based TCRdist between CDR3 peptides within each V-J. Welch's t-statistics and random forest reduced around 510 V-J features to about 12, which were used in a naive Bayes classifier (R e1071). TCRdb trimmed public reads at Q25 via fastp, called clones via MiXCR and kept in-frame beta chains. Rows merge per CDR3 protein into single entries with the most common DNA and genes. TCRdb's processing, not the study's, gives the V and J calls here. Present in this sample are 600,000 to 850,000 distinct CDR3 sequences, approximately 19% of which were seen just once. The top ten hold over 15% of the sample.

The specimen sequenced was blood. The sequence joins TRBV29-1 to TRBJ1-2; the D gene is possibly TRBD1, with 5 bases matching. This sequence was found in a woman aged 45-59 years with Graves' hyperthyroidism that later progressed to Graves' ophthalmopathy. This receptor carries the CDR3 CSVGEGNVGYTF. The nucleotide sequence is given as TGCAGCGTTGGGGAGGGGAACGTTGGCTACACCTTC.